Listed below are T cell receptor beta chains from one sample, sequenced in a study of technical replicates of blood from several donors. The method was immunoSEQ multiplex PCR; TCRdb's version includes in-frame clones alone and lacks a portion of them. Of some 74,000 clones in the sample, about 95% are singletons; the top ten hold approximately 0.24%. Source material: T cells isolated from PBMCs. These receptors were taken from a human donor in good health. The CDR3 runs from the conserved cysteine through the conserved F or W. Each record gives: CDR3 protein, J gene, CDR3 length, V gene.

CDR3 protein: CASGFRFPGELFF
J gene: TRBJ2-2
CDR3 length: 13
V gene: TRBV12-5

CDR3 protein: CASSLTDNTGELFF
J gene: TRBJ2-2
CDR3 length: 14
V gene: TRBV18

CDR3 protein: CASSFAGGERDTQYF
J gene: TRBJ2-3
CDR3 length: 15
V gene: TRBV7-9

CDR3 protein: CASSPRRGLQETQYF
J gene: TRBJ2-5
CDR3 length: 15
V gene: TRBV6-5

CDR3 protein: CASSEYTIAGGYEQYF
J gene: TRBJ2-7
CDR3 length: 16
V gene: TRBV7-6

CDR3 protein: CASSLESLAPQHF
J gene: TRBJ1-5
CDR3 length: 13
V gene: TRBV11-2

CDR3 protein: CASSLGGTQPQHF
J gene: TRBJ1-5
CDR3 length: 13
V gene: TRBV27

CDR3 protein: CASSHREPGEFTYEQYF
J gene: TRBJ2-7
CDR3 length: 17
V gene: TRBV4-1

CDR3 protein: CASSQGSIGGLYGYTF
J gene: TRBJ1-2
CDR3 length: 16
V gene: TRBV4-1

CDR3 protein: CASSESPGYQETQYF
J gene: TRBJ2-5
CDR3 length: 15
V gene: TRBV25-1

CDR3 protein: CASSSSSGGGETQYF
J gene: TRBJ2-5
CDR3 length: 15
V gene: TRBV7-7

CDR3 protein: CAIRSRSTADTNSSGNTIYF
J gene: TRBJ1-3
CDR3 length: 20
V gene: TRBV10-3

CDR3 protein: CASSIGQINTEAFF
J gene: TRBJ1-1
CDR3 length: 14
V gene: TRBV10-2

CDR3 protein: CASSSSGSQANEQFF
J gene: TRBJ2-1
CDR3 length: 15
V gene: TRBV11-3

CDR3 protein: CAWSVETTGYGYTF
J gene: TRBJ1-2
CDR3 length: 14
V gene: TRBV30

CDR3 protein: CASSQDRGQGISYEQYF
J gene: TRBJ2-7
CDR3 length: 17
V gene: TRBV4-2